These 13 T cell receptor beta chains were sequenced from one sample in a study of cytomegalovirus exposure and HLA in healthy donors. A multiplex PCR was run with 60 Vbeta primers and 13 Jbeta primers. Generated by immunoSEQ multiplex PCR, the TCRdb table keeps only in-frame clones and is missing some. The sample includes 140,000 to 150,000 clones, about two thirds seen only once; the top ten take about 4.5%. Source material: PBMCs. The receptor source for this set is a man aged 55 to 70 in good health and CMV-seronegative.

V and J are TRBV19 and TRBJ2-7, with a weak D call TRBD2 (6 bases). With 4 bases removed from V and 5 bases from J, the gap between germline ends came to 15 bases. Germline CDR1 is LNHDA and CDR2 is SQIVND (reference sequence). The CDR3 covers 14 residues. The CDR3: CASSKRARENEQYF. CDR3 DNA: TGTGCCAGTAGTAAGCGGGCCAGGGAAAACGAGCAGTACTTC. The full variable domain, completed using reference TRBV19 and TRBJ2-7, is DGGITQSPKYLFRKEGQNVTLSCEQNLNHDAMYWYRQDPGQGLRLIYYSQIVNDFQKGDIAEGYSVSREKKESFPLTVTSAQKNPTAFYLCASSKRARENEQYFGPGTRLTVT.

Worth noting for this clone: In the same sample, other DNA sequences code for this CDR3. This sequence joins TRBV7-9 and TRBJ2-7; D is undetermined. Trimming removed 1 base from V and 2 bases from J, with 9 bases in between. CDR3 length equals 14 residues. CDR1 and CDR2 from the germline V gene are SEHNR and FQNEAQ (reference sequence). The CDR3 sequence is CASSLGGGPYEQYF. The CDR3 nucleotides are TGTGCCAGCAGCTTAGGTGGCGGTCCCTACGAGCAGTACTTC.

This chain connects TRBV21-1 to TRBJ2-3; the DNA was not compared with TRBD1, the D call given in the table. TRBV21-1 is recorded as a pseudogene. The CDR3 sequence is 18 residues long. As DNA, the CDR3 is TGTGCCAGCAGCAACCCGGGACAGGGGAAAGTAGGTGCAGATACGCAGTATTTT. Translating it yields CASSNPGQGKVGADTQYF.

V usage is TRBV5-1 and J usage is TRBJ2-3; possibly TRBD1 for D (5 bases). The V gene's germline CDR1 is SGHRS and CDR2 YFSETQ. This CDR3 is built from 15 residues. Trimming pared 0 bases from V and 2 bases from J, leaving 10 bases between. The CDR3 DNA reads TGCGCCAGCAGCTTGGAGGGCAGGGTCACAGATACGCAGTATTTT. Translated: CASSLEGRVTDTQYF.

This clone was found a few times. V gene TRBV6-1 combines with J gene TRBJ1-5; TRBD1 is a possible D gene (5 bases). Germline V lookup: CDR1 MNHNS, CDR2 SASEGT. The CDR3 sequence is 13 residues long. The germline V and J ends were trimmed by 3 bases and 4 bases, with 7 bases remaining between them. This CDR3 reads CASSDRANQPQHF. CDR3 nucleotide sequence: TGTGCCAGCAGTGACAGGGCGAATCAGCCCCAGCATTTT.

This clone was recorded once. A read error is likely, as this CDR3 ends without the conserved phenylalanine or tryptophan. V is TRBV29-1 and J is TRBJ1-1; D is perhaps TRBD1 (6 bases). CDR1 and CDR2 (germline): SQVTM, ANQGSEA. This CDR3 has 9 amino acids. The V end lost 8 bases, the J end lost 8 bases, and 9 bases lay between the germline ends. DNA for the CDR3: TGCAGCTTTGGACAGGAAGCTTTCCTT. It specifies CSFGQEAFL.

This chain joins TRBV7-3 and TRBJ2-5, with 10 bases lining up with TRBD2. Germline CDR1 is SGHTA and CDR2 is FQGTGA. Losses at the gene ends were 2 bases for V and 2 bases for J; bases not matched to a gene: 5. This CDR3 has 16 amino acids. CDR3 nucleotide sequence: TGTGCCAGCAGCTTAGTTGGGACTAGCGCGCAAGAGACCCAGTACTTC. Amino acids: CASSLVGTSAQETQYF.

The rearrangement uses TRBV15 and TRBJ1-3, with no clear D. The V gene lost 3 bases and the J gene lost 4 bases, with 7 bases spanning the gap. The CDR3 is 13 amino acids. Germline V CDR1 and CDR2: LNHNV, YYDKDF (reference sequence). The CDR3 reads CATSSLLGNTIYF. DNA for the CDR3: TGTGCCACCAGCAGCCTATTGGGAAACACCATATATTTT. The full variable domain, completed using reference TRBV15 and TRBJ1-3, is DAMVIQNPRYQVTQFGKPVTLSCSQTLNHNVMYWYQQKSSQAPKLLFHYYDKDFNNEADTPDNFQSRRPNTSFCFLDIRSPGLGDTAMYLCATSSLLGNTIYFGEGSWLTVV.

The J gene is TRBJ2-1, the V gene TRBV7-2; 11 positions match TRBD2. V lost 1 base and J lost 9; bases outside the gene matches: 17. The CDR3 contains 19 residues. In germline, CDR1 is SGHTA, CDR2 FQGNSA. The CDR3 is CASSLEPRASGRHLGEQFF. The CDR3 DNA is TGTGCCAGCAGCTTAGAACCTAGGGCTAGCGGGAGGCATTTGGGTGAGCAGTTCTTC.

The chain combines TRBV2 with TRBJ1-1, with 8 bases identical to TRBD1. CDR3 length: 17 residues. Germline V gene lookup returns CDR1 SNHLY and CDR2 FYNNEI. J gave up 3 bases and V 5 bases, and 14 bases lay outside the gene matches. The CDR3 reads CASSPPPQGVRDTEAFF. The CDR3 DNA reads TGTGCCAGCAGTCCCCCGCCACAGGGGGTTAGGGACACTGAAGCTTTCTTT. The full variable domain, its missing parts supplied by reference TRBV2 and TRBJ1-1, is EPEVTQTPSHQVTQMGQEVILRCVPISNHLYFYWYRQILGQKVEFLVSFYNNEISEKSEIFDDQFSVERPDGSNFTLKIRSTKLEDSAMYFCASSPPPQGVRDTEAFFGQGTRLTVV.

This clone occurred a few times. The chain recombines TRBV7-8 with TRBJ2-5, with TRBD2 matching over 12 bases. The ends lost 1 base at V and 5 bases at J; junction bases unmatched: 17. Germline V gives CDR1 SGHVS, CDR2 FQNEAQ. The CDR3 has 20 amino acids. CDR3 in amino acids: CASSLGSGGSGLAGMETQYF. The CDR3 nucleotides read TGTGCCAGCAGCTTAGGCTCTGGGGGCTCCGGACTAGCGGGAATGGAGACCCAGTACTTC.

This chain connects TRBV30 to TRBJ2-2; 9 positions agree with TRBD1. The ends lost 3 bases at V and 3 bases at J; junction bases unmatched: 2. The CDR3 sequence is 14 residues long. Germline V gene sequence: CDR1 GTSNPN, CDR2 SVGIG (reference sequence). The CDR3 coding sequence is TGTGCCTGGAGCAGGACAGGGGACACCGGGGAGCTGTTTTTT. Protein sequence: CAWSRTGDTGELFF. The full variable domain, in which reference TRBV30 and TRBJ2-2 provide the parts outside the CDR3, is SQTIHQWPATLVQPVGSPLSLECTVEGTSNPNLYWYRQAAGRGLQLLFYSVGIGQISSEVPQNLSASRPQDRQFILSSKKLLLSDSGFYLCAWSRTGDTGELFFGEGSRLTVL.

The chain carries TRBV27 and TRBJ1-2, with no clear D. V lost 2 bases, J lost 14 bases, and 18 bases lay in between. CDR1 is MNHEY, CDR2 SMNVEV, per germline (reference sequence). The CDR3 is made up of 13 amino acids. In DNA form, the CDR3 reads TGTGCCAGCAGTTTAAGGAGATCTATGGCTAGGACCTTC. Translated, it gives CASSLRRSMARTF.